The sequence of this T cell receptor beta chain was determined in a study of blood T cell repertoires in COVID-19. Study at large: COVID-19 samples collected from the United States, Italy and Spain covered acute and convalescent phases.

This clone was counted a single time. Original processing notes: Scientists estimated how many nucleated cells there were by amplifying reference gene primers. Sequencing was performed with immunoSEQ multiplex PCR; in TCRdb, only in-frame clones are kept and a portion is missing. V and J calls and clone size are as listed in that table; D and trimming were resolved from the DNA. Here the sample spans 35,000 to 45,000 clones, about 88% being singletons. Germline lookup yields CDR1 SEHNR and CDR2 FQNEAQ (reference sequence). This CDR3 region has 16 residues. Trimming stripped 8 bases from V and 9 bases from J, with 26 bases between.

The clonotype was recovered from a human donor in a cohort sampled during active COVID-19. The rearrangement uses TRBV7-9 and TRBJ2-1; TRBD2 is a possible D gene (6 bases). The source material was peripheral blood. The CDR3 region is CASLGKKRLVDGEQFF. CDR3 DNA: TGTGCCAGCCTCGGGAAGAAGAGACTAGTTGACGGTGAGCAGTTCTTC.